This T cell receptor (beta chain) is drawn from a study of cytomegalovirus exposure and HLA in healthy donors. In the PCR, 60 Vbeta and 13 Jbeta primers were used. Assay used: immunoSEQ multiplex PCR; TCRdb lists only in-frame clones, some missing. The sample has approximately 80,000 clones, 73% seen once. The V end was cut by 8 bases, the J end by 6 bases, with 14 bases between. The V gene's germline CDR1 is SEHNR and CDR2 FQNEAQ (reference sequence). The CDR3 consists of 13 residues. This clone was seen many times. The gene calls are TRBV7-9 and TRBJ2-1; tentatively, D is TRBD2 (6 bases). This clonotype originated in a woman aged 40-49 years in good health and CMV-seropositive. The sample taken for sequencing was PBMCs. The CDR3 here is CASGTGTFNEQFF. DNA for the CDR3: TGTGCCAGCGGCACCGGGACTTTCAATGAGCAGTTCTTC.